This TCR beta chain was observed in a study of blood T cell repertoires in COVID-19. Study-level background: The analysed material was cDNA or gDNA that came from T cells, B-cell-depleted T cells, or PBMCs.

The protocol was immunoSEQ multiplex PCR, while the TCRdb copy is restricted to in-frame clones and leaves out a portion. The sample lists 120,000 or so clones, around 88% occurring once. The V gene end was trimmed by 5 bases and the J gene end by 5 bases; junction bases not matched to a gene: 9. The CDR3 is 17 residues long. Germline-derived CDR1 and CDR2 are LNHNV and YYDKDF (reference sequence). The chain has TRBV15 and TRBJ2-5; TRBD2 aligns across 15 bases. The source material was peripheral blood. The clonotype originates from an older man with active or convalescent COVID-19. Written as DNA, the CDR3 is TGTGCCACCAGCTATCGGACTAGCGGGGGGGCCTGGGAGACCCAGTACTTC. Translated: CATSYRTSGGAWETQYF.